These T cell receptor beta chains were read from a single sample in a study of vaccination and CD4 T cells after COVID-19. Their antigens remain unidentified. TCRdb reprocessed the PCR reads with MiXCR, giving one entry per CDR3 protein. The sample yields about 14,000 distinct CDR3 sequences, 25% to 30% seen once. What was sequenced was cultured CD4+ T cells from blood. The receptors come from a human donor with COVID-19. The CDR3 runs from the conserved cysteine through the conserved F or W. Fields, in order: V gene, CDR3 protein.

V: TRBV20-1
CDR3: CSAKQVREAFF

V: TRBV20-1
CDR3: CSASPLAGMNTGELFF

V: TRBV7-9
CDR3: CASSDRDRGPYGYTF

V: TRBV11-3
CDR3: CASSLVGSTDTQYF

V: TRBV6-1
CDR3: CASSGTDDYGYTF

V: TRBV11-3
CDR3: CASSLRQGAKNYGYTF

V: TRBV28
CDR3: CASQGSGNQPQHF

V: TRBV20-1
CDR3: CSARATAAYNEQFF

V: TRBV5-4
CDR3: CASSLGGGSTYEQYF

V: TRBV7-8
CDR3: CASSQQGTGPPLHF

V: TRBV20-1
CDR3: CSAPLDSLVAFF

V: TRBV5-3
CDR3: CASSSRTGGNTEAFF

V: TRBV12-3/TRBV12-4
CDR3: CASRGDGPDGYTF

V: TRBV18
CDR3: CASSPLPGDGANEAFF

V: TRBV6-4
CDR3: CASSGSGGLGEQFF

V: TRBV19
CDR3: CATSHRTGGTDTQYF

V: TRBV2
CDR3: CASSSAAWEQYF

V: TRBV20-1
CDR3: CSASPPASSTDTQYF

V: TRBV6-1
CDR3: CATVGEGYTF

V: TRBV7-8
CDR3: CASSPREPTGELFF

V: TRBV7-2
CDR3: CASSLDRGVNTGELFF

V: TRBV6-1
CDR3: CASRPGLPPQHF

V: TRBV5-4
CDR3: CATKAGTDRLSYGYTF